In this sample, the clone carrying this T cell receptor (beta chain) turned up a few times. Its antigen is unknown. This sample is part of a study of OX40 agonist ivuxolimab in advanced cancers. General study points: In the 0.1-3.0 mg/kg groups, partial responders showed among the lowest expansion.

Trimming left V 2 bases short and J 0 bases short, with 4 bases between. There are 13 residues in the CDR3. Germline V gives CDR1 MNHEY, CDR2 SVGAGI. Sequencing used immunoSEQ multiplex PCR; TCRdb keeps in-frame clones, though not all of them. The sample holds 70,000 or so clones, 88% seen once. Sampling of blood occurred at baseline, cycle 4 day 1, and cycle 7 day 1. Sequences were derived from CD4+ or CD8+ T cells sorted from blood, sampled in a trial of the OX40 agonist ivuxolimab. The receptor comes from an adult with an advanced solid tumor such as melanoma, head and neck, liver or kidney cancer. This chain uses TRBV6-5 with TRBJ1-1; D gene uncertain. The CDR3: CASSYSVNTEAFF. The CDR3 coding sequence is TGTGCCAGCAGTTACAGTGTGAACACTGAAGCTTTCTTT.